One TCR beta chain is described in this entry. The data were produced by immunoSEQ multiplex PCR, yet TCRdb's version contains in-frame clones alone and is incomplete. Among about 480,000 clones listed, 87% were seen once. Treatment specified: 15 to 20 received Ad26.COV2.S at low or high dose, single or two shots; roughly five received placebo; per-sample allocation not given. Specimen acquisition occurred on day 63 following the initial vaccine or placebo injection. This entry comes from a study of Ad26.COV2.S vaccination and SARS-CoV-2 variants. For the study at large: Once, or twice with 56 days between doses, Ad26.COV2.S was given intramuscularly.

Germline CDR1 and CDR2: KGHSH and LQKENI. The CDR3 runs to 16 residues. With V trimmed by 1 base and J by 2 bases, 6 bases remained unmatched. The receptor's source is a person aged 18 to 65 who received the Ad26.COV2.S COVID-19 vaccine or a placebo. The chain links TRBV18 to TRBJ2-3, with TRBD2 matching 7 bases. Sequencing was performed on peripheral blood, taken in a trial of Ad26.COV2.S vaccine versus placebo. CDR3 DNA: TGTGCCAGCTCACCACGACCTAGCGGATACACAGATACGCAGTATTTT. Its protein is CASSPRPSGYTDTQYF. Based on the CDR3 plus reference TRBV18 and TRBJ2-3, the full variable domain is NAGVMQNPRHLVRRRGQEARLRCSPMKGHSHVYWYRQLPEEGLKFMVYLQKENIIDESGMPKERFSAEFPKEGPSILRIQQVVRGDSAAYFCASSPRPSGYTDTQYFGPGTRLTVL.